Included here is one TCR beta chain sequence, with context. Its antigen remains unknown. PCR primers comprised 60 Vbeta and 13 Jbeta primers. Data came from immunoSEQ multiplex PCR; TCRdb stores just in-frame clones and leaves some out. The table lists tens of thousands of clones, around three quarters of them singletons. This sample was included in a study of cytomegalovirus exposure and HLA in healthy donors. The germline V gene encodes CDR1 SGHDN and CDR2 FVKESK. The CDR3 runs 14 residues. V lost 4 bases and J lost 8; bases outside the gene matches: 5. Study-level results: Sequencing likely caused a cluster of highly shared sequence variants. Several top significant clusters appeared, in a later analysis, to be linked to common viral pathogens. Reported performance of the classifier showed diagnosis of cytomegalovirus status with high specificity and sensitivity. Earlier results showed most TCR beta V segments being productive about 90% or about 30% of the time.

V gene TRBV14 combines with J gene TRBJ2-1; 10 bases are a match to TRBD2. The sequenced sample consisted of PBMCs. This sequence was found in a woman aged 40 to 55 in good health and CMV-seronegative. CDR3 residues: CASSPGLAIDEQFF. The DNA of the CDR3 is TGTGCCAGCAGCCCGGGACTAGCGATCGATGAGCAGTTCTTC.